These 26 T cell receptor beta chains were sequenced from one sample in a study of shared clonotypes between healthy human individuals (dated by TCRdb to the early 2020s). Libraries were built with the immunoSEQ multiplex PCR assay. In its TCRdb copy, this immuneACCESS table keeps in-frame sequences only and misses some clones. Where compared with another copy, unresolved V genes explain less than half of these, and the others have no known cause. This sample holds millions of clones; approximately 90% were observed only once. 0.13% to 0.15% of the sample rests with the top ten. The sequencing input was naive CD4+ T cells sorted from blood. Per the publication, the cell subset or site label means: CD45RA+ positively selected. All receptors derive from a man aged 18 to 29 in good health.

This rearrangement joins TRBV10-3 to TRBJ2-5; 7 positions agree with TRBD2. The CDR3 has 15 amino acids. V was clipped by 2 bases and J by 5 bases; unmatched bases: 8. Germline values: CDR1 ENHRY, CDR2 SYGVKD. CDR3 coding DNA: TGTGCCATCAGTGAGGGGGGAGGGAACGGGGAGACCCAGTACTTC. Translation gives CAISEGGGNGETQYF.

The rearrangement links TRBV30 to TRBJ2-6; TRBD1 or TRBD2 may be the D gene (5 bases each). This CDR3 is 16 amino acids long. V lost 0 bases and J 4 bases, leaving 13 bases between the germline ends. Germline-derived CDR1 and CDR2 are GTSNPN and SVGIG (reference sequence). In DNA, the CDR3 is TGTGCCTGGAGTGTTGGGGGAGCGCTAGGGGCCAACGTCCTGACTTTC. Translating it yields CAWSVGGALGANVLTF.

V and J are TRBV19 and TRBJ2-7; perhaps D is TRBD1 or TRBD2 (5 bases each). CDR3 length equals 13 residues. Germline V gives CDR1 LNHDA, CDR2 SQIVND (reference sequence). V was cut by 5 bases and J by 3 bases, with 11 bases left in between. The CDR3 sequence is CASSSGRLYEQYF. In DNA form, the CDR3 reads TGTGCCAGTAGTTCGGGACGACTCTACGAGCAGTACTTC.

The chain carries TRBV10-3 and TRBJ2-1; TRBD2 matches 8 bases. This CDR3 spans 17 amino acids. CDR1 and CDR2 from the germline V gene are ENHRY and SYGVKD. Losses at the gene ends were 1 base for V and 2 bases for J; bases not matched to a gene: 7. CDR3 residues: CAISELGGGTPYNEQFF. DNA for the CDR3: TGTGCCATCAGTGAGTTAGGCGGGGGGACCCCCTACAATGAGCAGTTCTTC.

This clone was detected once. The V call is TRBV7-2, the J call TRBJ2-7; 7 nucleotides match TRBD2. The J segment lost 2 bases and the V segment lost 3 bases, leaving 4 bases of the junction unmatched. Germline-derived CDR1 and CDR2 are SGHTA and FQGNSA. This CDR3 comprises 14 residues. The CDR3 DNA is TGTGCCAGCAGCTTCGCGGGAGTAACCTACGAGCAGTACTTC. It is translated as CASSFAGVTYEQYF.

This sequence joins TRBV25-1 and TRBJ2-5, with a possible D match to TRBD1 (6 bases). The J call could be wrong; TRBJ2-7 is a better fit for the DNA end. Germline V gene data show CDR1 as MGHDK and CDR2 as SYGVNS. The CDR3 covers 15 residues. This CDR3 reads CASSGSDRSSYEQYF. In DNA form, the CDR3 reads TGTGCCAGCAGTGGCAGTGACAGGAGTTCCTACGAGCAGTACTTC.

This clone was seen a single time. DNA for the CDR3: TGCGCCAGCAGCTTTGCCCCTAGCGGGGGGGGCACAGATACGCAGTATTTT. Translated: CASSFAPSGGGTDTQYF. This sequence joins TRBV5-1 and TRBJ2-3; TRBD2 agrees at 12 bases. V trimming: 2 bases; J trimming: 1 base; junction bases outside the gene matches: 5. The CDR3 has 17 amino acids. CDR1 and CDR2 from the germline V gene are SGHRS and YFSETQ.

The chain carries TRBV29-1 and TRBJ2-1; D uncertain. Trimming removed 6 bases at V and 3 bases at J, with 9 bases between. Germline V gene sequence: CDR1 SQVTM, CDR2 ANQGSEA. The CDR3 runs to 12 residues. This chain's CDR3 is CSVTSDYNEQFF. The CDR3 DNA follows: TGCAGCGTGACCTCGGACTACAATGAGCAGTTCTTC.

The chain has TRBV7-9 and TRBJ2-2; weak D call: TRBD1 (5 bases). Germline loops: CDR1 SEHNR, CDR2 FQNEAQ (reference sequence). V was pared by 5 bases and J by 7 bases, with 11 bases between. The CDR3 totals 13 residues. The CDR3, as DNA: TGTGCCAGCAGCGCAGGGTGGGACGGGGAGCTGTTTTTT. As protein: CASSAGWDGELFF.

V usage is TRBV18 and J usage is TRBJ1-5; 7 bases fit TRBD1. This CDR3 contains 15 residues. CDR1 and CDR2 (germline): KGHSH, LQKENI. Germline trimming cut 6 bases from V and 3 bases from J; bases unmatched to any gene: 8. The CDR3 coding sequence is TGTGCCAGCTCGGAGGGACAGACCCCCAATCAGCCCCAGCATTTT. Translating it yields CASSEGQTPNQPQHF.

J is TRBJ2-1 and V is TRBV5-4, with 8 bases aligning to TRBD2. CDR1 is SGHNT and CDR2 is YYREEE in the germline V gene (reference sequence). This CDR3 is 14 amino acids long. The junction had 7 bases not matched to a gene; V was cut back by 5 bases and J by 6 bases. CDR3 nucleotide sequence: TGTGCCAGCAGACTCCTCGGGAGGGGCAATGAGCAGTTCTTC. Residues: CASRLLGRGNEQFF.

This clone showed up just once. This rearrangement joins TRBV2 to TRBJ1-2; D remains ambiguous. Germline CDR1 SNHLY, CDR2 FYNNEI. This CDR3 contains 14 residues. The V end lost 2 bases, the J end lost 4 bases, and 11 bases lay between the germline ends. The CDR3 reads CASSEWADGYGYTF. The CDR3, as DNA: TGTGCCAGCAGTGAATGGGCGGACGGCTATGGCTACACCTTC.

On this clone: Other DNA sequences in the sample encode the same CDR3. The chain combines TRBV11-2 with TRBJ2-5; TRBD2 is a possible D gene (6 bases). Trimming removed 1 base at V and 5 bases at J, with 14 bases between. The CDR3 is 15 residues long. The V gene's germline CDR1 is SGHAT and CDR2 FQNNGV. CDR3 DNA sequence: TGTGCCAGCAGCTTAGTAACTGGAGGGCGGGAGACCCAGTACTTC. Protein sequence: CASSLVTGGRETQYF.

V usage is TRBV15 and J usage is TRBJ2-2; D is possibly TRBD2 (5 bases). CDR3 length: 17 residues. The V end was cut by 5 bases, the J end by 6 bases, with 22 bases between. Germline V gene data show CDR1 as LNHNV and CDR2 as YYDKDF (reference sequence). The CDR3: CATSRPRHNSGSGELFF. The CDR3 DNA follows: TGTGCCACCAGCCGACCACGCCATAATTCGGGGTCCGGGGAGCTGTTTTTT. Supplemented by reference TRBV15 and TRBJ2-2, the full variable domain reads DAMVIQNPRYQVTQFGKPVTLSCSQTLNHNVMYWYQQKSSQAPKLLFHYYDKDFNNEADTPDNFQSRRPNTSFCFLDIRSPGLGDTAMYLCATSRPRHNSGSGELFFGEGSRLTVL.

This chain links TRBV11-3 with TRBJ2-7, with TRBD2 matching over 7 bases. This CDR3 contains 13 residues. CDR1 is SGHNT and CDR2 is YENEEA in the germline V gene. Unmatched junction bases numbered 6, after V lost 7 bases and J lost 3 bases. CDR3 residues: CASTPREDYEQYF. In DNA, the CDR3 is TGTGCCAGCACCCCCCGGGAGGACTACGAGCAGTACTTC.

The chain employs TRBV7-2 and TRBJ2-1; 7 bases are shared with TRBD1. The CDR3 spans 14 residues. V trimming: 7 bases; J trimming: 6 bases; junction bases outside the gene matches: 9. Looked up from germline, CDR1 is SGHTA and CDR2 is FQGNSA. The CDR3 region is CASTRGAGGNEQFF. The CDR3 DNA follows: TGTGCCAGCACCCGAGGGGCAGGGGGCAATGAGCAGTTCTTC.

The chain joins TRBV19 to TRBJ1-5; the D gene is possibly TRBD1 (5 bases). The CDR3 length is 13 residues. The germline V gene has CDR1 LNHDA and CDR2 SQIVND (reference sequence). Trimming took 10 bases from V and 2 from J, leaving 12 bases between them. In DNA form, the CDR3 reads TGTGCCACGGGGGGGAGCGGCAATCAGCCCCAGCATTTT. This gives the protein CATGGSGNQPQHF.

The chain uses TRBV30 and TRBJ1-2, with unresolved D. V was trimmed by 4 bases and J by 8 bases, leaving 23 bases between them. The CDR3 is 15 amino acids. Germline CDR1 reads GTSNPN; CDR2 reads SVGIG (reference sequence). The CDR3 nucleotides are TGTGCCTGGATATCTTCAGTGGTCCCCGGAATGGGCTACACCTTC. Translated: CAWISSVVPGMGYTF.

The chain links TRBV9 to TRBJ2-3; 9 bases align to TRBD2. The V gene's germline CDR1 is SGDLS and CDR2 YYNGEE. The CDR3 runs to 16 residues. Trimming cost V 7 bases and J 4 bases; bases outside gene matches: 13. This chain's CDR3 is CASGTEAGGHSDTQYF. In DNA, the CDR3 is TGTGCCAGCGGGACTGAAGCGGGGGGCCACTCAGATACGCAGTATTTT.

This clone came up once. This chain joins TRBV7-9 and TRBJ2-2; a possible D gene is TRBD2 (5 bases). The CDR3 is 18 amino acids. V was trimmed by 2 bases and J by 1 base, leaving 17 bases between them. Germline-derived CDR1 and CDR2 are SEHNR and FQNEAQ (reference sequence). The CDR3 DNA is TGTGCCAGCAGCTTATTTCCTCAAGCGGATAGGAACACCGGGGAGCTGTTTTTT. Its protein product is CASSLFPQADRNTGELFF.

The chain carries TRBV2 and TRBJ1-2, with a tentative D call TRBD1 (6 bases). The CDR3 totals 13 residues. The germline CDR1 and CDR2 sequences are SNHLY and FYNNEI. The ends were cut back, 4 bases at V and 4 bases at J, with 10 bases in the middle. This chain's CDR3 is CASSADSLYGYTF. The DNA for the CDR3 is TGTGCCAGCAGTGCGGACAGCCTCTATGGCTACACCTTC.

The J gene is TRBJ1-2, the V gene TRBV19; 10 nucleotides align to TRBD1. The CDR3 consists of 14 residues. V was pared by 6 bases and J by 4 bases, with 5 bases of the junction left unmatched. The germline CDR1 and CDR2 sequences are LNHDA and SQIVND (reference sequence). Written as DNA, the CDR3 is TGTGCCAGTAGCCTGGGACAGGGGACCTATGGCTACACCTTC. Amino acid sequence: CASSLGQGTYGYTF.

J is TRBJ2-1 and V is TRBV5-1, with D maybe TRBD1 (6 bases). The V end lost 3 bases, the J end lost 9 bases, and 13 bases lay between the germline ends. Germline V gene data show CDR1 as SGHRS and CDR2 as YFSETQ. The CDR3 consists of 13 residues. CDR3 amino acids: CASSSNGQFEQFF. DNA of the CDR3: TGCGCCAGCAGCTCGAACGGACAGTTTGAGCAGTTCTTC.

The genes are TRBV5-1 and TRBJ2-2, with a tentative D call TRBD1 (6 bases). Germline lookup yields CDR1 SGHRS and CDR2 YFSETQ. The CDR3 runs to 14 residues. V shed 3 bases and J shed 6 bases, with 12 bases lying between them. The CDR3, as DNA: TGCGCCAGCAGCTGGGACCCAGGGGCCGGGGAGCTGTTTTTT. Translating gives CASSWDPGAGELFF.

This sequence joins TRBV27 and TRBJ1-3, with 7 bases aligning to TRBD1. The CDR3 is made up of 14 amino acids. V lost 8 bases to trimming and J lost 2 bases; unmatched junction nucleotides: 6. Germline-derived CDR1 and CDR2 are MNHEY and SMNVEV (reference sequence). CDR3: CASCSTGPGNTIYF. In DNA, the CDR3 is TGTGCCAGCTGCTCGACAGGGCCTGGAAACACCATATATTTT.

V is TRBV9 and J is TRBJ1-6, with D uncertain. The CDR3 spans 13 residues. The germline gives CDR1 SGDLS, CDR2 YYNGEE. Between the trimmed V and J ends, which lost 0 bases and 7 bases, there was a span of 5 bases. CDR3 region: CASSVEKNSPLHF. The CDR3 region has the DNA TGTGCCAGCAGCGTAGAAAAGAATTCACCCCTCCACTTT.